Listed below are T cell receptor beta chains from one sample, sequenced in a study of T-cell memory formation after mild COVID-19. TCRdb used MiXCR to reprocess the 5' RACE reads, holding one entry per CDR3 protein. The sample shows some 350,000 distinct CDR3 sequences, 10% to 15% of them seen only once. Sequenced sample: PBMCs or a T cell subset sorted from them (not recorded which). These receptors all stem from a young man who had mild COVID-19 (a few samples of this study predate the infection). Cell type and time point are not known. CDR3s include the opening cysteine and the closing phenylalanine or tryptophan. The D gene is left open where the match is weak. Some rows mark clone size as missing; the rest say once, few, many or name a class of expanded clone.

d_call: NA; j_call: TRBJ1-1; v_call: TRBV9; cdr3_length: 13; clone_size: many; cdr3_aa: CASSVGVSAEAFF; cdr3_nt: TGTGCCAGCAGCGTCGGTGTTAGCGCTGAAGCTTTCTTT
d_call: TRBD1; j_call: TRBJ2-4; v_call: TRBV27; cdr3_length: 16; clone_size: many; cdr3_aa: CASSPRTGLAKNIQYF; cdr3_nt: TGTGCCAGCAGTCCTCGGACAGGATTAGCCAAAAACATTCAGTACTTC
d_call: NA; j_call: TRBJ1-2; v_call: TRBV12-3/TRBV12-4; cdr3_length: 13; clone_size: many; cdr3_aa: CASGQRLHYGYTF; cdr3_nt: TGTGCCAGCGGACAGCGACTACACTATGGCTACACCTTC
d_call: TRBD1; j_call: TRBJ2-7; v_call: TRBV11-2; cdr3_length: 14; clone_size: NA; cdr3_aa: CASSSSTGNSEQYF; cdr3_nt: TGTGCCAGCAGCTCTTCGACAGGGAACAGCGAGCAGTACTTC
d_call: NA; j_call: TRBJ1-2; v_call: TRBV6-5; cdr3_length: 14; clone_size: NA; cdr3_aa: CASSLADSYYGYTF; cdr3_nt: TGTGCCAGCAGTTTAGCCGACAGCTACTATGGCTACACCTTC
d_call: NA; j_call: TRBJ2-3; v_call: TRBV11-2; cdr3_length: 16; clone_size: NA; cdr3_aa: CASSLDLGGAIDTQYF; cdr3_nt: TGTGCCAGCAGCTTAGATCTGGGGGGGGCGATAGATACGCAGTATTTT
d_call: TRBD2; j_call: TRBJ2-1; v_call: TRBV12-3/TRBV12-4; cdr3_length: 14; clone_size: few; cdr3_aa: CASSWGLASNEQFF; cdr3_nt: TGTGCCAGCAGTTGGGGACTAGCGTCCAATGAGCAGTTCTTC
d_call: NA; j_call: TRBJ2-3; v_call: TRBV6-4; cdr3_length: 15; clone_size: NA; cdr3_aa: CASSARGGSTDTQYF; cdr3_nt: TGTGCCAGCAGTGCCAGGGGGGGCTCGACAGATACGCAGTATTTT
d_call: TRBD1; j_call: TRBJ1-5; v_call: TRBV5-5; cdr3_length: 14; clone_size: few; cdr3_aa: CASSSGGGNQPQHF; cdr3_nt: TGTGCCAGCAGCTCAGGGGGTGGCAATCAGCCCCAGCATTTT
d_call: NA; j_call: TRBJ2-7; v_call: TRBV2; cdr3_length: 11; clone_size: NA; cdr3_aa: CASERSYEQYF; cdr3_nt: TGTGCCAGCGAGAGGTCCTACGAGCAGTACTTC
d_call: NA; j_call: TRBJ2-1; v_call: TRBV20-1; cdr3_length: 13; clone_size: NA; cdr3_aa: CSMRDRGYNEQFF; cdr3_nt: TGCAGTATGAGGGACCGTGGCTACAATGAGCAGTTCTTC
d_call: TRBD1; j_call: TRBJ2-1; v_call: TRBV5-1; cdr3_length: 14; clone_size: NA; cdr3_aa: CASSALTGGNEQFF; cdr3_nt: TGCGCCAGCAGCGCACTGACAGGGGGGAATGAGCAGTTCTTC
d_call: TRBD1; j_call: TRBJ2-7; v_call: TRBV10-3; cdr3_length: 16; clone_size: NA; cdr3_aa: CAISGTADSTFLEQYF; cdr3_nt: TGTGCCATCAGCGGGACAGCGGACTCGACCTTTCTCGAGCAGTACTTC
d_call: TRBD2; j_call: TRBJ2-1; v_call: TRBV3-1; cdr3_length: 16; clone_size: few; cdr3_aa: CASSQETSGSEDEQFF; cdr3_nt: TGTGCCAGCAGCCAAGAAACTAGCGGAAGTGAGGATGAGCAGTTCTTC
d_call: NA; j_call: TRBJ2-3; v_call: TRBV5-1; cdr3_length: 14; clone_size: few; cdr3_aa: CASSLSVPGNTQYF; cdr3_nt: TGCGCCAGCAGCTTGTCCGTACCGGGAAATACGCAGTATTTT
d_call: TRBD1; j_call: TRBJ1-2; v_call: TRBV11-2; cdr3_length: 16; clone_size: few; cdr3_aa: CASSFLLPGQGFFYTF; cdr3_nt: TGTGCCAGCAGCTTTCTTTTGCCGGGACAGGGGTTTTTCTACACCTTC
d_call: NA; j_call: TRBJ1-1; v_call: TRBV9; cdr3_length: 13; clone_size: NA; cdr3_aa: CASSGGGTPEAFF; cdr3_nt: TGTGCCAGCAGCGGCGGGGGCACCCCTGAAGCTTTCTTT
d_call: TRBD1; j_call: TRBJ1-1; v_call: TRBV4-1; cdr3_length: 18; clone_size: few; cdr3_aa: CASSQDPQTGGSNTEAFF; cdr3_nt: TGCGCCAGCAGCCAAGATCCGCAGACAGGGGGCTCGAACACTGAAGCTTTCTTT
d_call: NA; j_call: TRBJ2-2; v_call: TRBV18; cdr3_length: 15; clone_size: NA; cdr3_aa: CASSPFSVNTGELFF; cdr3_nt: TGTGCCAGCTCACCTTTTAGCGTGAACACCGGGGAGCTGTTTTTT
d_call: TRBD2; j_call: TRBJ2-2; v_call: TRBV7-2; cdr3_length: 16; clone_size: few; cdr3_aa: CASSEVAGGTAGELFF; cdr3_nt: TGTGCCAGCAGCGAAGTAGCGGGGGGGACGGCCGGGGAGCTGTTTTTT
d_call: NA; j_call: TRBJ1-4; v_call: TRBV15; cdr3_length: 14; clone_size: few; cdr3_aa: CATSRDRGHEKLFF; cdr3_nt: TGTGCCACCAGCAGAGACAGGGGCCACGAAAAACTGTTTTTT
d_call: NA; j_call: TRBJ2-3; v_call: TRBV7-9; cdr3_length: 12; clone_size: few; cdr3_aa: CASSSLPDTQYF; cdr3_nt: TGTGCCAGCAGCTCCTTACCGGATACGCAGTATTTT
d_call: TRBD1; j_call: TRBJ2-7; v_call: TRBV12-3/TRBV12-4; cdr3_length: 13; clone_size: few; cdr3_aa: CASSPQGANEQYF; cdr3_nt: TGTGCCAGCAGTCCACAGGGGGCGAACGAGCAGTACTTC
d_call: NA; j_call: TRBJ1-5; v_call: TRBV6-6; cdr3_length: 14; clone_size: few; cdr3_aa: CASKGGYSNQPQHF; cdr3_nt: TGTGCCAGCAAGGGAGGTTATAGCAATCAGCCCCAGCATTTT
d_call: NA; j_call: TRBJ2-1; v_call: TRBV9; cdr3_length: 14; clone_size: few; cdr3_aa: CASSVEGGGNEQFF; cdr3_nt: TGTGCCAGCAGCGTAGAGGGCGGAGGGAATGAGCAGTTCTTC
d_call: TRBD2; j_call: TRBJ2-5; v_call: TRBV5-4; cdr3_length: 16; clone_size: NA; cdr3_aa: CASSPATSRSQETQYF; cdr3_nt: TGTGCCAGCAGCCCCGCGACTAGCCGGTCACAAGAGACCCAGTACTTC
d_call: NA; j_call: TRBJ1-1; v_call: TRBV4-1; cdr3_length: 14; clone_size: NA; cdr3_aa: CASSPYIGGTEAFF; cdr3_nt: TGCGCCAGCAGCCCGTACATAGGGGGCACTGAAGCTTTCTTT
d_call: TRBD1; j_call: TRBJ2-7; v_call: TRBV18; cdr3_length: 15; clone_size: many; cdr3_aa: CASSPTGGTGVEQYF; cdr3_nt: TGTGCCAGCTCACCAACTGGCGGGACAGGGGTGGAGCAGTACTTC
d_call: NA; j_call: TRBJ1-1; v_call: TRBV3-1; cdr3_length: 16; clone_size: few; cdr3_aa: CASSQEGGIGNTEAFF; cdr3_nt: TGTGCCAGCAGCCAAGAAGGGGGTATCGGGAACACTGAAGCTTTCTTT
d_call: TRBD1; j_call: TRBJ2-1; v_call: TRBV5-6; cdr3_length: 16; clone_size: NA; cdr3_aa: CASSLGGQGLYNEQFF; cdr3_nt: TGTGCCAGCAGCTTGGGTGGACAGGGACTGTACAATGAGCAGTTCTTC
d_call: TRBD1; j_call: TRBJ1-3; v_call: TRBV7-2; cdr3_length: 15; clone_size: NA; cdr3_aa: CASTPDRGSGNTIYF; cdr3_nt: TGTGCCAGCACCCCGGACAGGGGCTCTGGAAACACCATATATTTT
d_call: NA; j_call: TRBJ2-2; v_call: TRBV2; cdr3_length: 13; clone_size: NA; cdr3_aa: CASSEDGAGELFF; cdr3_nt: TGTGCCAGCAGCGAAGACGGCGCCGGGGAGCTGTTTTTT
d_call: NA; j_call: TRBJ1-6; v_call: TRBV5-1; cdr3_length: 15; clone_size: NA; cdr3_aa: CASSANRERGSPLHF; cdr3_nt: TGCGCCAGCAGCGCCAACAGGGAAAGAGGTTCACCCCTCCACTTT
d_call: NA; j_call: TRBJ2-1; v_call: TRBV3-1; cdr3_length: 12; clone_size: NA; cdr3_aa: CASSGEWYLQFF; cdr3_nt: TGTGCCAGCAGCGGGGAGTGGTATTTGCAGTTCTTC
d_call: NA; j_call: TRBJ1-2; v_call: TRBV12-3/TRBV12-4; cdr3_length: 15; clone_size: NA; cdr3_aa: CASSPFGIVGYGYTF; cdr3_nt: TGTGCCAGCAGCCCATTTGGGATTGTGGGCTATGGCTACACCTTC
d_call: NA; j_call: TRBJ2-2; v_call: TRBV4-1; cdr3_length: 15; clone_size: few; cdr3_aa: CASSNREKNTGELFF; cdr3_nt: TGCGCCAGCAGCAACAGGGAAAAGAACACCGGGGAGCTGTTTTTT
d_call: TRBD1; j_call: TRBJ1-6; v_call: TRBV12-3/TRBV12-4; cdr3_length: 13; clone_size: few; cdr3_aa: CASSLTGPTTLHF; cdr3_nt: TGTGCCAGCAGTTTGACAGGGCCCACTACCCTCCACTTT
d_call: NA; j_call: TRBJ2-2; v_call: TRBV7-3; cdr3_length: 14; clone_size: NA; cdr3_aa: CASSFLASTGELFF; cdr3_nt: TGTGCCAGCAGCTTTTTAGCGTCCACCGGGGAGCTGTTTTTT
d_call: NA; j_call: TRBJ2-2; v_call: TRBV5-1; cdr3_length: 15; clone_size: many; cdr3_aa: CASSLASAGTGELFF; cdr3_nt: TGCGCCAGCAGCTTGGCTAGCGCCGGAACCGGGGAGCTGTTTTTT
d_call: NA; j_call: TRBJ1-1; v_call: TRBV7-3; cdr3_length: 13; clone_size: NA; cdr3_aa: CASSLYMDTEAFF; cdr3_nt: TGTGCCAGCAGCTTATATATGGACACTGAAGCTTTCTTT
d_call: NA; j_call: TRBJ1-1; v_call: TRBV4-1; cdr3_length: 13; clone_size: few; cdr3_aa: CASSHPQNTEAFF; cdr3_nt: TGCGCCAGCAGCCATCCTCAGAACACTGAAGCTTTCTTT
d_call: NA; j_call: TRBJ2-2; v_call: TRBV5-1; cdr3_length: 14; clone_size: NA; cdr3_aa: CASSLVLDTGELFF; cdr3_nt: TGCGCCAGCAGCTTGGTACTAGACACCGGGGAGCTGTTTTTT
d_call: NA; j_call: TRBJ2-1; v_call: TRBV6-5; cdr3_length: 12; clone_size: NA; cdr3_aa: CASSSPRVPGFF; cdr3_nt: TGTGCCAGCAGCTCCCCGCGGGTTCCTGGGTTCTTC
d_call: NA; j_call: TRBJ1-6; v_call: TRBV7-8; cdr3_length: 17; clone_size: many; cdr3_aa: CASSLGALSSYNSPLHF; cdr3_nt: TGTGCCAGCAGCTTAGGGGCTTTGAGCTCCTATAATTCACCCCTCCACTTT
d_call: NA; j_call: TRBJ2-5; v_call: TRBV5-8; cdr3_length: 16; clone_size: NA; cdr3_aa: CASSAQPLRDQETQYF; cdr3_nt: TGTGCCAGCAGCGCCCAACCTCTCAGGGATCAAGAGACCCAGTACTTC
d_call: NA; j_call: TRBJ2-1; v_call: TRBV28; cdr3_length: 12; clone_size: few; cdr3_aa: CASSLLGTEQFF; cdr3_nt: TGTGCCAGCAGTTTACTTGGGACGGAGCAGTTCTTC
d_call: TRBD2; j_call: TRBJ2-1; v_call: TRBV7-2; cdr3_length: 16; clone_size: NA; cdr3_aa: CASSPIAGASYNEQFF; cdr3_nt: TGTGCCAGCAGCCCAATAGCGGGGGCCTCCTACAATGAGCAGTTCTTC
d_call: NA; j_call: TRBJ1-2; v_call: TRBV12-3/TRBV12-4; cdr3_length: 14; clone_size: NA; cdr3_aa: CASSPTTLQGGYTF; cdr3_nt: TGTGCCAGCAGTCCGACCACTTTACAGGGAGGCTACACCTTC
d_call: TRBD1; j_call: TRBJ2-5; v_call: TRBV5-1; cdr3_length: 15; clone_size: NA; cdr3_aa: CASSSGQSYQETQYF; cdr3_nt: TGCGCCAGCAGCTCGGGACAGTCGTACCAAGAGACCCAGTACTTC
d_call: NA; j_call: TRBJ1-5; v_call: TRBV7-8; cdr3_length: 13; clone_size: few; cdr3_aa: CASSFPGLQPQHF; cdr3_nt: TGTGCCAGCAGCTTCCCGGGGCTTCAGCCCCAGCATTTT